The rows below give T cell receptor beta chains drawn from one sample of a study of T cells after posttransplantation cyclophosphamide. TCRdb keeps only in-frame clones here, not all; method: immunoSEQ multiplex PCR. The table lists more than 20,000 clones, roughly 88% of them singletons, with roughly 6.3% in the top ten. The sequenced material came from PBMCs. The receptors come from a woman aged 55-75 years with a blood cancer, CMV-positive, and with a related stem cell donor. CDR3s include the opening cysteine and the closing phenylalanine or tryptophan. A D gene is named only where the DNA matches it firmly. The size of a clone is reported for some rows only, either as once, few or many, or as a class for expanded clones.

J gene | V gene | clone size | D gene | CDR3 protein | CDR3 DNA
TRBJ1-5 | TRBV5-4 | NA | TRBD1 | CASSRDRGVNQPQHF | TGTGCCAGCAGCCGAGACAGGGGCGTCAATCAGCCCCAGCATTTT
TRBJ2-7 | TRBV6-5 | NA | NA | CASSKDRAYEQYF | TGTGCCAGCAGTAAAGACAGAGCCTACGAGCAGTACTTC
TRBJ2-3 | TRBV18 | NA | TRBD2 | CASSPVGGPSDTQYF | TGTGCCAGCTCACCAGTGGGAGGGCCCTCAGATACGCAGTATTTT
TRBJ2-7 | TRBV30 | NA | TRBD2 | CACNGLAGYEQYF | TGTGCCTGCAATGGACTAGCGGGCTACGAGCAGTACTTC
TRBJ1-5 | TRBV10-3 | once | TRBD1 | CAIGQGVGQPQHF | TGTGCCATAGGACAGGGTGTCGGTCAGCCCCAGCATTTT
TRBJ2-1 | TRBV29-1 | NA | NA | CSVEGYSNEQFF | TGCAGCGTTGAAGGTTATTCCAATGAGCAGTTCTTC
TRBJ2-7 | TRBV6-1 | few | TRBD2 | CASSPLAGVYEQYF | TGTGCCAGCAGTCCACTAGCGGGAGTCTACGAGCAGTACTTC
TRBJ2-2 | TRBV7-2 | NA | TRBD2 | CASSLAGREANTGELFF | TGTGCCAGCAGCTTAGCTGGGCGGGAGGCGAACACCGGGGAGCTGTTTTTT
TRBJ2-3 | TRBV5-1 | NA | NA | CASSYQRGTDTQYF | TGCGCCAGCAGTTACCAGCGGGGCACAGATACGCAGTATTTT
TRBJ2-7 | TRBV27 | NA | TRBD2 | CASSLTSGSEQYF | TGTGCCAGCAGTTTAACTAGCGGGAGTGAGCAGTACTTC
TRBJ2-7 | TRBV30 | NA | TRBD2 | CAWGLAGGPYEQYF | TGTGCCTGGGGACTAGCGGGAGGCCCCTACGAGCAGTACTTC
TRBJ2-1 | TRBV25-1 | NA | NA | CASSEYQGYNEQFF | TGTGCCAGCAGTGAATACCAGGGGTACAATGAGCAGTTCTTC
TRBJ1-1 | TRBV6-1 | few | NA | CASRDWRDTEAFF | TGTGCCAGCAGGGATTGGAGGGACACTGAAGCTTTCTTT
TRBJ1-5 | TRBV4-1 | NA | NA | CASSQDYRPRQPQHF | TGCGCCAGCAGCCAAGATTACAGACCCCGGCAGCCCCAGCATTTT
TRBJ1-2 | TRBV10-3 | few | NA | CAIRGEVNYGYTF | TGTGCCATCAGGGGAGAAGTCAACTATGGCTACACCTTC
TRBJ2-3 | TRBV7-3 | once | TRBD2 | CASTLAATQYF | TGTGCCAGCACCCTAGCGGCTACGCAGTATTTT
TRBJ2-5 | TRBV7-3 | NA | NA | CASSPPGEETQYF | TGTGCCAGCAGCCCCCCCGGGGAAGAGACCCAGTACTTC
TRBJ2-3 | TRBV11-2 | NA | NA | CASSLVSRSSDTQYF | TGTGCCAGCAGCTTAGTTTCGCGGTCGTCAGATACGCAGTATTTT
TRBJ1-2 | TRBV19 | NA | NA | CASSPAPWVSLGQRSNYGYTF | TGTGCCAGTAGCCCCGCCCCGTGGGTCAGCCTCGGACAGCGGTCGAACTATGGCTACACCTTC
TRBJ1-4 | TRBV7-9 | NA | NA | CASSFRRQGNEKLFF | TGTGCCAGCAGCTTTCGGCGGCAGGGTAATGAAAAACTGTTTTTT
TRBJ1-4 | TRBV2 | NA | NA | CASSREDEKLFF | TGTGCCAGCAGCCGAGAGGATGAAAAACTGTTTTTT
TRBJ1-6 | TRBV18 | NA | TRBD1 | CASTGQKNSPLHF | TGTGCCAGCACGGGACAGAAAAATTCACCCCTCCACTTT
TRBJ2-3 | TRBV21-1 | NA | NA | CASSKERDRGRDTQYF | TGTGCCAGCAGCAAAGAGAGGGACAGGGGGAGAGATACGCAGTATTTT
TRBJ2-7 | TRBV7-2 | NA | NA | CASSFSYEQYF | TGTGCCAGCAGCTTTAGTTACGAGCAGTACTTC
TRBJ2-2 | TRBV9 | NA | TRBD2 | CASSVGLAGQRTGELFF | TGTGCCAGCAGCGTAGGCCTAGCGGGACAGCGGACCGGGGAGCTGTTTTTT
TRBJ1-5 | TRBV29-1 | NA | TRBD1 | CSVKSGTGSNQPQHF | TGCAGCGTTAAATCCGGGACAGGGAGCAATCAGCCCCAGCATTTT
TRBJ1-1 | TRBV7-9 | NA | NA | CASMLQGRTEAFF | TGTGCCAGCATGTTACAGGGTCGAACTGAAGCTTTCTTT
TRBJ2-2 | TRBV5-4 | NA | NA | CASSLDTWRGNTGELFF | TGTGCCAGCAGCTTGGATACTTGGCGGGGGAACACCGGGGAGCTGTTTTTT
TRBJ1-1 | TRBV5-1 | NA | NA | CASSGKDRMNTEAFF | TGCGCCAGCAGCGGTAAGGACAGAATGAACACTGAAGCTTTCTTT
TRBJ2-1 | TRBV5-4 | NA | TRBD2 | CASSTKIGLAGNEQFF | TGTGCCAGCAGTACCAAGATCGGACTAGCGGGTAATGAGCAGTTCTTC
TRBJ2-5 | TRBV6-5 | NA | TRBD2 | CASRIRLAGTETQYF | TGTGCCAGCAGAATCAGACTAGCGGGAACGGAGACCCAGTACTTC
TRBJ2-7 | TRBV11-3 | NA | NA | CASTPNYEQYF | TGTGCCAGCACCCCTAACTACGAGCAGTACTTC
TRBJ2-5 | TRBV6-6 | NA | NA | CASSSSGAGETQYF | TGTGCCAGCAGTTCCTCGGGGGCCGGGGAGACCCAGTACTTC
TRBJ2-2 | TRBV5-4 | NA | NA | CASSLAKQTGELFF | TGTGCCAGCAGCTTGGCCAAACAGACCGGGGAGCTGTTTTTT
TRBJ1-5 | TRBV28 | NA | NA | CASSLFIGGQPQHF | TGTGCCAGCAGTTTATTTATCGGGGGACAGCCCCAGCATTTT
TRBJ2-2 | TRBV19 | few | TRBD2 | CASSIVRGTSAAGELFF | TGTGCCAGTAGTATAGTAAGAGGGACTAGCGCGGCCGGGGAGCTGTTTTTT
TRBJ2-7 | TRBV19 | NA | TRBD2 | CASSRSGSYEQYF | TGTGCCAGTAGTAGGAGCGGGAGCTACGAGCAGTACTTC
TRBJ2-2 | TRBV7-2 | NA | NA | CASSSSVSGLYANTGELFF | TGTGCCAGCAGCAGCTCGGTATCGGGTCTATACGCGAACACCGGGGAGCTGTTTTTT
TRBJ2-3 | TRBV25-1 | NA | NA | CASSVLVDTQYF | TGTGCCAGCAGTGTCTTAGTAGATACGCAGTATTTT
TRBJ2-5 | TRBV7-9 | NA | NA | CASSFAIGVETQYF | TGTGCCAGCAGCTTCGCGATCGGGGTAGAGACCCAGTACTTC
TRBJ1-2 | TRBV5-1 | NA | TRBD1 | CASSFAGQDLSGYTF | TGCGCCAGCAGCTTTGCTGGACAGGACCTGTCGGGCTACACCTTC
TRBJ1-5 | TRBV7-2 | NA | NA | CASSITYYQPQHF | TGTGCCAGCAGCATCACGTACTATCAGCCCCAGCATTTT
TRBJ2-7 | TRBV30 | NA | TRBD1 | CAWSVGGTGVYEQYF | TGTGCCTGGAGTGTAGGTGGGACAGGGGTCTACGAGCAGTACTTC
TRBJ2-7 | TRBV30 | NA | NA | CAWSVPGQDYEQYF | TGTGCCTGGAGTGTACCGGGACAAGACTACGAGCAGTACTTC
TRBJ2-1 | TRBV6-4 | NA | TRBD2 | CASSFLAGAEQFF | TGTGCCAGCAGTTTTTTGGCGGGAGCTGAGCAGTTCTTC
TRBJ2-2 | TRBV19 | NA | TRBD1 | CASSIAPGQGVTGELFF | TGTGCCAGTAGTATTGCCCCCGGGCAGGGGGTCACCGGGGAGCTGTTTTTT
TRBJ2-1 | TRBV18 | NA | NA | CASSGTGDNEQFF | TGTGCCAGCTCCGGCACGGGAGACAATGAGCAGTTCTTC
TRBJ1-4 | TRBV7-9 | NA | NA | CASSLGAGGEKLFF | TGTGCCAGCAGCTTAGGCGCAGGAGGAGAAAAACTGTTTTTT
TRBJ1-4 | TRBV28 | NA | TRBD1 | CASWEDRARGKLFF | TGTGCCAGCTGGGAGGACAGGGCGAGGGGAAAACTGTTTTTT
TRBJ2-3 | TRBV18 | NA | NA | CASSPGVADHTDTQYF | TGTGCCAGCTCACCTGGGGTAGCGGACCACACAGATACGCAGTATTTT
TRBJ1-6 | TRBV7-9 | NA | TRBD1 | CASSSGGLENSPLHF | TGTGCCAGCAGCTCAGGGGGCTTAGAAAATTCACCCCTCCACTTT
TRBJ2-7 | TRBV5-1 | NA | TRBD1 | CASSAGQGHQYF | TGCGCCAGCAGCGCCGGACAGGGGCACCAGTACTTC